The 5 T cell receptor beta chains reported below all come from one sample, sequenced in a study of blood T cell repertoires in COVID-19. Using immunoSEQ multiplex PCR, the repertoire was profiled, and TCRdb retains in-frame clones only, with some absent. Of about 340,000 clones listed, around 91% are singletons. Sequenced material: peripheral blood. The receptor source for this set is a young woman who had recovered from COVID-19.

CDR3 residues: CASSLVHTQETQYF. The CDR3 nucleotides are TGTGCCAGCAGCTTAGTCCACACCCAAGAGACCCAGTACTTC. The chain has TRBV5-4 and TRBJ2-5; D unresolved. With 2 bases removed from V and 1 base from J, the gap between germline ends came to 9 bases. CDR1 SGHNT and CDR2 YYREEE come from the germline V gene (reference sequence). The CDR3 covers 14 residues.

CDR3 in amino acids: CAKWTGLDEQYV. CDR3 sequence (DNA): TGTGCCAAGTGGACAGGTCTCGACGAGCAGTACGTC. The chain carries TRBV24-1 and TRBJ2-7; 7 bases match TRBD1. V lost 11 bases and J lost 5; bases outside the gene matches: 8. The CDR3 totals 12 residues. CDR1 is KGHDR, CDR2 SFDVKD, per germline.

J is TRBJ1-1 and V is TRBV7-2; D is ambiguous. Germline V gene sequence: CDR1 SGHTA, CDR2 FQGNSA. This CDR3 is built from 13 residues. Trimming removed 7 bases at V and 3 bases at J, with 12 bases between. The CDR3 sequence: CASTTTEHTEAFF. CDR3 DNA: TGTGCCAGCACCACTACGGAACACACTGAAGCTTTCTTT.

The chain recombines TRBV2 with TRBJ1-2; D unresolved. In germline, CDR1 is SNHLY, CDR2 FYNNEI. This CDR3 has 14 amino acids. V was pared by 2 bases and J by 0 bases, with 7 bases between. The CDR3 loop reads CASSEQATNYGYTF. The CDR3 coding sequence is TGTGCCAGCAGTGAACAGGCCACTAACTATGGCTACACCTTC.

The CDR3 sequence: CASSHLARDQRGELFF. For the CDR3, the DNA is TGCGCCAGCAGCCACCTAGCCCGGGATCAACGCGGGGAGCTGTTTTTT. The gene calls are TRBV4-1 and TRBJ2-2, with D maybe TRBD2 (5 bases). CDR1 is MGHRA and CDR2 is YSYEKL in the germline V gene. V lost 3 bases and J lost 7, with 18 bases in between. The CDR3 runs to 16 residues.